This T cell receptor (beta chain) came from a study of blood T cell repertoires in COVID-19. Turning to the study itself: Collection of acute and convalescent COVID-19 samples took place in the United States, Italy and Spain. Sources were T cells, B-cell-depleted T cells, or PBMCs; the material itself was cDNA or gDNA.

Sequencing was performed with immunoSEQ multiplex PCR; in TCRdb, only in-frame clones are kept and a portion is missing. The data show approximately 300,000 clones, with roughly 89% seen just once and 1.5% to 2% held by the top ten. This CDR3 has 14 residues. The junction had 4 bases not matched to a gene; V was cut back by 5 bases and J by 3 bases. CDR1 and CDR2 (germline): MNHEY, SVGAGI. Sequencing was performed on peripheral blood. The rearrangement uses TRBV6-5 and TRBJ2-5, with TRBD1 matching 9 bases. This TCR was recovered from a woman between 25 and 40 years old with COVID-19, enrolled during active disease. This CDR3 is CASSTGTGKETQYF. The CDR3, as DNA: TGTGCCAGCAGTACCGGGACAGGGAAAGAGACCCAGTACTTC.